These 7 T cell receptor beta chains were sequenced from one sample in a study of Ad26.COV2.S vaccination and SARS-CoV-2 variants. Repertoires were generated with immunoSEQ multiplex PCR, while TCRdb's copy carries only in-frame clones and drops some. The sample holds roughly 140,000 clones; about nine tenths are singletons and the top ten take approximately 5%. This material consisted of peripheral blood, taken after recovery from COVID-19. These receptors originate from a human donor who had recovered from COVID-19.

The J gene is TRBJ2-7, the V gene TRBV12-3 or TRBV12-4; D possibly corresponds to TRBD2 (5 bases). CDR3 length: 12 residues. Trimming took 9 bases from V and 2 from J, leaving 11 bases between them. For the CDR3, the DNA is TGTGCCAGTGCCCGGGAAACCTACGAGCAGTACTTC. This sequence encodes CASARETYEQYF.

With respect to this clone: The same CDR3 arises from other DNA sequences in this sample as well. The chain couples TRBV20-1 to TRBJ1-1; no clear D. CDR3 length equals 11 residues. With 0 bases removed from V and 1 base from J, the gap between germline ends came to 0 bases. Germline V gene data show CDR1 as DFQATT and CDR2 as SNEGSKA (reference sequence). DNA of the CDR3: TGCAGTGCTAGAGAGAACACTGAAGCTTTCTTT. It translates to CSARENTEAFF.

This chain joins TRBV6-5 and TRBJ2-5; D may be TRBD1 (7 bases). The germline V gene has CDR1 MNHEY and CDR2 SVGAGI. The CDR3 runs to 15 residues. Trimming took off 0 bases at V and 7 bases at J, with 15 bases between the two ends. In nucleotides, the CDR3 is TGTGCCAGCAGTTACTCGCAGCCAGGGGGGCCGACCCAGTACTTC. Translated: CASSYSQPGGPTQYF.

The CDR3 spells CASSFPNGPLDNEQFF. The CDR3 nucleotides read TGCGCCAGCAGCTTCCCTAACGGGCCCTTGGACAATGAGCAGTTCTTC. V gene TRBV5-1 combines with J gene TRBJ2-1; D not resolved. The CDR3 is made up of 16 amino acids. Trimming stripped 2 bases from V and 5 bases from J, with 17 bases between. Germline V CDR1 and CDR2: SGHRS, YFSETQ.

This clone appeared once. Relative to the germline gene, one junction end is altered; a read error may explain this. V usage is TRBV10-1 and J usage is TRBJ2-7; TRBD1 matches 7 bases. The germline V gene encodes CDR1 WNHNN and CDR2 SYGVQD (reference sequence). The CDR3 consists of 15 residues. The CDR3 DNA sequence: TGCGCCAGCAGTGACCCGGGACAGAAATACTACGGGCAGTACTTC. Amino acids: CASSDPGQKYYGQYF.

The chain links TRBV19 to TRBJ2-7; D is perhaps TRBD1 (5 bases). Trimming removed 5 bases at V and 0 bases at J, with 17 bases between. The CDR3 is made up of 16 amino acids. The germline V gene has CDR1 LNHDA and CDR2 SQIVND (reference sequence). CDR3 nucleotide sequence: TGTGCCAGTAGTCCCTCAGGGAACCCCTCCTCCTACGAGCAGTACTTC. Translated: CASSPSGNPSSYEQYF.

The rearrangement links TRBV4-1 to TRBJ2-1, with D possibly being TRBD1 or TRBD2 (5 bases each). V was clipped by 0 bases and J by 0 bases, with 9 bases between them. The CDR3 totals 16 residues. From germline, CDR1 is MGHRA and CDR2 YSYEKL. CDR3 loop: CASSQDSGGSYNEQFF. CDR3 sequence (DNA): TGCGCCAGCAGCCAAGACTCTGGGGGCTCCTACAATGAGCAGTTCTTC.